This T cell receptor beta chain was captured by sequencing in a study of blood T cells in healthy people across ages. V lost 2 bases and J 7 bases, leaving 5 bases between the germline ends. The CDR3 has 11 residues. A second PCR, run for about 6 to 11 cycles, used a sample-barcoded 5' primer plus a J-beta primer mix. TCRdb used MiXCR to reprocess the 5' RACE reads, holding one entry per CDR3 protein. This table holds about 680,000 distinct CDR3 sequences, approximately 50% found once. This clonotype was counted between two and nine times. The sample was blood. V and J are TRBV12-3 or TRBV12-4 and TRBJ1-1, with D unclear. This TCR was sampled from an older woman in good health. This chain's CDR3 is CASSLTVEAFF. CDR3 DNA: TGTGCCAGCAGTTTAACGGTTGAAGCTTTCTTT.